These 11 T cell receptor beta chains came from one sample sequenced in a study of T-cell reconstitution after alpha-beta-depleted transplantation in children. TCRbeta library construction was performed incorporating unique molecular identifiers. TCRdb recomputed calls from the PCR reads with MiXCR, one row per CDR3 protein. The profile shows around 440,000 distinct CDR3 sequences, 15% to 20% of them singletons. This specimen consisted of PBMCs, mostly from graft donor cells, obtained 360 days after TCRalphabeta/CD19-depleted stem cell transplant. These receptors were collected from a boy under two years old who had a stem cell transplant for Wiskott-Aldrich syndrome, so the T cells may come from the graft donor.

This clonotype was counted between two and nine times. The chain uses TRBV4-1 and TRBJ2-3; 7 bases are a match to TRBD2. With V trimmed by 5 bases and J by 0 bases, 17 bases remained unmatched. CDR3 length equals 19 residues. In germline, CDR1 is MGHRA, CDR2 YSYEKL. CDR3 nucleotide sequence: TGCGCCAGCAGCTCCGTTTTCGGGCGGGGGACCACTAGCACAGATACGCAGTATTTT. It encodes CASSSVFGRGTTSTDTQYF.

The chain has TRBV6-5 and TRBJ2-5; D is ambiguous. CDR3 length equals 14 residues. Germline CDR1 reads MNHEY; CDR2 reads SVGAGI. With 1 base removed from V and 0 bases from J, the gap between germline ends came to 6 bases. Here the CDR3 DNA reads TGTGCCAGCAGTTACTGGGAAAACCAAGAGACCCAGTACTTC. Amino acid sequence: CASSYWENQETQYF.

This clonotype was recorded a few times. For the CDR3, the DNA is TGTGCCACCAGTGATTCGAGCGGGGGCAGGGATGAGCAGTTCTTC. Amino acids: CATSDSSGGRDEQFF. The chain has TRBV24-1 and TRBJ2-1; 8 nucleotides agree with TRBD2. CDR1 and CDR2 (germline): KGHDR, SFDVKD. J was trimmed by 8 bases and V by 2 bases; bases with no gene match: 7. The CDR3 spans 15 residues.

The chain links TRBV7-9 to TRBJ2-1; no reliable D call. V was clipped by 5 bases and J by 7 bases, with 15 bases between them. In germline, CDR1 is SEHNR, CDR2 FQNEAQ (reference sequence). The CDR3 runs 14 residues. The CDR3 sequence is CASSLVLARNEQFF. The CDR3 bases are TGTGCCAGCAGCCTGGTACTCGCGCGTAATGAGCAGTTCTTC. Based on the CDR3 plus reference TRBV7-9 and TRBJ2-1, the full variable domain is DTGVSQNPRHKITKRGQNVTFRCDPISEHNRLYWYRQTLGQGPEFLTYFQNEAQLEKSRLLSDRFSAERPKGSFSTLEIQRTEQGDSAMYLCASSLVLARNEQFFGPGTRLTVL.

V is TRBV15 and J is TRBJ2-2; 7 bases fit TRBD1. This CDR3 contains 16 residues. Germline-derived CDR1 and CDR2 are LNHNV and YYDKDF (reference sequence). J was trimmed by 4 bases and V by 6 bases; bases with no gene match: 11. CDR3 sequence: CATRSYYRGSTGELFF. The CDR3 nucleotides are TGTGCCACCAGGAGTTACTACAGGGGATCCACCGGGGAGCTGTTTTTT.

The gene calls are TRBV5-1 and TRBJ2-2; D is unresolved. The CDR3 has 16 amino acids. Germline V gene sequence: CDR1 SGHRS, CDR2 YFSETQ. Trimming removed 6 bases at V and 2 bases at J, with 17 bases between. The CDR3 DNA sequence: TGCGCCAGCAACAATCGAGACTGGCACAACACCGGGGAGCTGTTTTTT. It specifies CASNNRDWHNTGELFF.

This clonotype was detected ten times or more. The rearrangement uses TRBV11-2 and TRBJ2-5; the match to TRBD2 covers 7 bases. CDR1 is SGHAT and CDR2 is FQNNGV in the germline V gene. With V trimmed by 3 bases and J by 5 bases, 9 bases remained unmatched. The CDR3 is 15 amino acids. The CDR3 DNA reads as TGTGCCAGCAGCTTGATGGCAATGGGGGGGGAGACCCAGTACTTC. This gives the protein CASSLMAMGGETQYF.

This clonotype was detected a few times. The CDR3 DNA reads TGTGCCAGCAGCCCGACTAGCGGCCCCTACGAGCAGTACTTC. Its translation: CASSPTSGPYEQYF. The gene calls are TRBV6-1 and TRBJ2-7; TRBD2 agrees at 9 bases. Germline V gene sequence: CDR1 MNHNS, CDR2 SASEGT. This CDR3 contains 14 residues. Germline trimming cut 6 bases from V and 2 bases from J; bases unmatched to any gene: 5.

This clonotype was counted between two and nine times. DNA of the CDR3: TGTGCCAGCAGCCCAGGACGTCAAAGGGTCTACGAGCAGTACTTC. This gives the protein CASSPGRQRVYEQYF. The chain recombines TRBV2 with TRBJ2-7; unclear D gene. The germline V gene has CDR1 SNHLY and CDR2 FYNNEI. V dropped 6 bases and J dropped 3 bases, with 18 bases sitting between them. The CDR3 has 15 residues. Variable domain in full (rest from reference TRBV2 and TRBJ2-7): EPEVTQTPSHQVTQMGQEVILRCVPISNHLYFYWYRQILGQKVEFLVSFYNNEISEKSEIFDDQFSVERPDGSNFTLKIRSTKLEDSAMYFCASSPGRQRVYEQYFGPGTRLTVT.

This clonotype has ten or more counts. The chain couples TRBV12-3 or TRBV12-4 to TRBJ2-2; TRBD2 agrees at 9 bases. The ends lost 6 bases at V and 2 bases at J; junction bases unmatched: 7. CDR3 length equals 16 residues. CDR3: CASSLTSGINTGELFF. CDR3 sequence (DNA): TGTGCCAGCAGCCTGACTAGCGGAATTAACACCGGGGAGCTGTTTTTT.

The rearrangement links TRBV3-1 to TRBJ2-6; the D gene is possibly TRBD2 (5 bases). Germline V lookup: CDR1 LGHDT, CDR2 YNNKEL (reference sequence). The length of the CDR3 is 21 residues. The germline V and J ends were trimmed by 1 base and 0 bases, with 22 bases remaining between them. The CDR3 loop is CASSQGGLLVPLLSGANVLTF. Here the CDR3 DNA reads TGTGCCAGCAGCCAAGGAGGGTTACTAGTCCCCTTACTCTCTGGGGCCAACGTCCTGACTTTC.